This TCR beta chain was identified in a study of blood T cell repertoires in COVID-19 (dated by TCRdb to about 2020). Turning to the overall study: The collaborator samples originated in the United States, Italy and Spain and spanned the acute and convalescent phases of COVID-19. The material from the prospective study consisted of cDNA or gDNA derived from T cells, B-cell-depleted T cells, or PBMCs. The dataset comprised deeply sampled blood TCRbeta repertoires from subjects exposed to, actively infected with, or recovered from COVID-19. The repertoires were made available in a free public database intended to serve as a resource for research on the immune response to SARS-CoV-2. Samples came from the ongoing ImmuneRACE study (first 160 participants) plus 1,254 subjects from 6 global collaborators. Sample metadata almost always included a de-identified subject ID, COVID-19 status, age in years and sex. HLA class I and class II types, where available, came from metadata supplied by the sample provider rather than from assay-based typing.

Each collaborating institution followed its own protocols to collect whole blood in K2EDTA tubes. For TCRbeta analysis, collaborators shipped samples as frozen whole blood, isolated PBMCs, or DNA extracted from either of those sample types. A remark on this clone: Its target antigen remains unknown. Per-base quality was not reported, and no clone a single base away is much larger than it.

Broader findings and caveats from the paper: Clinical and demographic metadata were provided uncurated, with the amount varying by source and participant.

TCRbeta CDR3 regions were amplified from genomic DNA using the immunoSEQ Assay, a bias-controlled multiplex PCR. As for how the authors treated the data: The number of nucleated cells in each sample was estimated by amplification of reference gene primers within the assay. Sequence reads were collapsed and filtered to measure the absolute abundance of every unique TCRbeta CDR3 rearrangement. Productive Simpson clonality was computed per sample as the square root of Simpson's diversity index over productive rearrangements. TCRdb limited this immuneACCESS table to in-frame rearrangements with V and J called. A share of clones is missing; checked studies link under half to unresolved V genes, and the rest is unexplained. V, J and clone size derive from that table, while D and trimming were established from the DNA sequence. In all, the sample holds hundreds of thousands of clones, and roughly 80% of those were seen once. In total, the top ten clones hold approximately 8% of the sample.

The TCR sequence derives from a woman older than 75 with acute or convalescent COVID-19. Sequencing was carried out using peripheral blood.

DNA sequence: TGTGCCAGCAGCCAAGAGGGGACTTCCTACAATGAGCAGTTCTTC. This gives the protein CASSQEGTSYNEQFF. This chain joins TRBV14 to TRBJ2-1, with a weak D call of TRBD2 (6 bases match). V drops 0 bases and J drops 1 base, leaving 7 bases in between. The CDR3 runs 15 amino acids, cysteine and phenylalanine included. Only CDR3 DNA remains: 45 bases, in frame from the first base. CDR1 is given as SGHDN and CDR2 as FVKESK, both from the germline V gene.